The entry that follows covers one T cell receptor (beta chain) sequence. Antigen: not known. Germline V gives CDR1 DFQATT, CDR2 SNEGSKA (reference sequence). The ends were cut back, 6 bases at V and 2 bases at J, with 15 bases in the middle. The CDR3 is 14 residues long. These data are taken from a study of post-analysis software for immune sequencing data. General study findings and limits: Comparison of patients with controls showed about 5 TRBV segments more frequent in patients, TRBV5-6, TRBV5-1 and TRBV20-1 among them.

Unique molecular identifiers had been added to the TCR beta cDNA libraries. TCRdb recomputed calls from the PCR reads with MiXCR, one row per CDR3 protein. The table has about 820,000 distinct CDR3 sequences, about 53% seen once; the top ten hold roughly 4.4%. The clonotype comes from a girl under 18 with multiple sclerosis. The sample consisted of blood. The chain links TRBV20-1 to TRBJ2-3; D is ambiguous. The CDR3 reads CSAIPLTYTDTQYF. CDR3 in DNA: TGCAGTGCCATACCCTTGACTTACACAGATACGCAGTATTTT.